These 30 T cell receptor beta chains were sequenced from one sample in a study of cytomegalovirus exposure and HLA in healthy donors. The method was immunoSEQ multiplex PCR; TCRdb's version includes in-frame clones alone and lacks a portion of them. The table lists under 75,000 clones, around four fifths of them singletons. Sequencing was carried out using PBMCs. The source of these receptors is a man aged 25-45 years in good health and CMV-seronegative.

The genes are TRBV19 and TRBJ2-7, with D possibly TRBD2 on 6 matching bases. The length of the CDR3 is 13 residues. The germline CDR1 and CDR2 sequences are LNHDA and SQIVND (reference sequence). The V and J ends lost 5 bases and 4 bases respectively, with 12 bases between them. CDR3 in DNA: TGTGCCAGTAGTGCAGGAGGGGCTTACGAGCAGTACGTC. Translation gives CASSAGGAYEQYV.

The chain couples TRBV7-2 to TRBJ1-2; D possibly corresponds to TRBD1 (6 bases). Germline V gene sequence: CDR1 SGHTA, CDR2 FQGNSA. V lost 5 bases to trimming and J lost 3 bases, with 13 bases between them. This CDR3 spans 14 amino acids. The CDR3 loop is CASSPRQAYYGYTF. CDR3 coding DNA: TGTGCCAGCAGCCCCCGACAGGCGTACTATGGCTACACCTTC.

The sample holds a few counts of this clone. This chain joins TRBV4-1 and TRBJ2-7; 10 nucleotides align to TRBD1. With V trimmed by 4 bases and J by 6 bases, 6 bases remained unmatched. The CDR3 is 14 amino acids. Germline CDR1 and CDR2: MGHRA and YSYEKL. The CDR3 region is CASSRQGAQGEQYF. The CDR3 DNA reads as TGCGCCAGCAGCCGACAGGGGGCGCAGGGCGAGCAGTACTTC.

The chain employs TRBV28 and TRBJ1-3, with 8 bases that match TRBD1. Germline V lookup: CDR1 MDHEN, CDR2 SYDVKM. V lost 6 bases to trimming and J lost 0 bases; unmatched junction nucleotides: 4. CDR3 length equals 15 residues. DNA of the CDR3: TGTGCCAGCAGATTACAGGGGGGCTCTGGAAACACCATATATTTT. This codes for CASRLQGGSGNTIYF.

V usage is TRBV7-3 and J usage is TRBJ2-3; D uncertain. The CDR3 consists of 15 residues. Germline assignment: CDR1 SGHTA and CDR2 FQGTGA. V was shortened by 5 bases and J by 2 bases, with 14 bases between the two germline ends. CDR3 bases: TGTGCCAGCAGCGACGCGGTAGATCCCACAGATACGCAGTATTTT. Protein product: CASSDAVDPTDTQYF.

To note about this clone: The germline gene is not matched at one end of the junction; a read error may be the cause. This chain joins TRBV7-6 and TRBJ1-2; D not resolved. This CDR3 region has 16 residues. The germline V gene encodes CDR1 SGHVS and CDR2 FNYEAQ. The chain's CDR3 is CASSPAELTTNYGYTF. In DNA form, the CDR3 reads TGTGCCAGCAGCCCGGCAGAATTGACTACTAACTATGGTTACACCTTC.

This clone has more than one count but fewer than ten. CDR3 in DNA: TGTGCCAGCAGCTTATACGTAGGGGCAGAATCCACAGATACGCAGTATTTT. Translated, it gives CASSLYVGAESTDTQYF. V and J are TRBV7-9 and TRBJ2-3, with TRBD1 as a possible D gene (5 bases). Trimming left V 2 bases short and J 2 bases short, with 17 bases between. This CDR3 spans 17 amino acids. Germline V lookup: CDR1 SEHNR, CDR2 FQNEAQ (reference sequence).

The J gene is TRBJ2-2, the V gene TRBV7-8; D gene uncertain. With 2 bases removed from V and 6 bases from J, the gap between germline ends came to 16 bases. Germline lookup yields CDR1 SGHVS and CDR2 FQNEAQ. This CDR3 has 16 amino acids. The CDR3 sequence is CASSLRVGLFAGELFF. CDR3 bases: TGTGCCAGCAGCTTACGGGTCGGTTTATTCGCCGGGGAGCTGTTTTTT.

The chain joins TRBV2 to TRBJ1-3, with D uncertain. CDR1 is SNHLY and CDR2 is FYNNEI in the germline V gene. V lost 8 bases and J lost 2, with 10 bases in between. The CDR3 length is 13 residues. CDR3 region: CASFRSPGNTIYF. Here the CDR3 DNA reads TGTGCCAGCTTTCGGAGCCCTGGAAACACCATATATTTT.

V gene TRBV6-5 combines with J gene TRBJ1-1; D is perhaps TRBD1 (6 bases). Germline lookup yields CDR1 MNHEY and CDR2 SVGAGI. CDR3 length equals 14 residues. With 7 bases removed from V and 6 bases from J, the gap between germline ends came to 18 bases. CDR3 amino acids: CASKPTAGASEAFF. CDR3 nucleotides: TGTGCCAGCAAACCTACCGCAGGGGCCTCTGAAGCTTTCTTT.

The V and J genes are TRBV2 and TRBJ2-7; D gene uncertain. The CDR3 extends over 12 amino acids. Trimming stripped 3 bases from V and 4 bases from J, with 7 bases between. The germline gives CDR1 SNHLY, CDR2 FYNNEI. Here the CDR3 DNA reads TGTGCCAGCAGTGATCTAGGTTACGAGCAGTACGTC. Its translation is CASSDLGYEQYV.

This clone was recorded a few times. The gene calls are TRBV2 and TRBJ2-2, with a weak D call TRBD1 (7 bases). Germline-derived CDR1 and CDR2 are SNHLY and FYNNEI. This CDR3 has 15 residues. The CDR3 here is CATRSRRGLDGELFF. CDR3 bases: TGTGCGACCCGCAGCCGGAGGGGGCTTGACGGGGAGCTGTTTTTT.

The chain employs TRBV4-1 and TRBJ2-1; 11 bases are a match to TRBD2. The CDR3 covers 18 residues. Germline V gives CDR1 MGHRA, CDR2 YSYEKL. Trimming removed 3 bases from V and 0 bases from J; junction bases left unmatched: 7. The DNA of the CDR3 is TGCGCCAGCAGCCAGAGGATAGCGGGGGGGAGCTCCTACAATGAGCAGTTCTTC. Its translation is CASSQRIAGGSSYNEQFF.

The rearrangement joins TRBV27 to TRBJ1-5; D might be TRBD1 (5 bases). The CDR3 totals 12 residues. V was trimmed by 8 bases and J by 10 bases, leaving 15 bases between them. CDR1 and CDR2 from the germline V gene are MNHEY and SMNVEV (reference sequence). The CDR3 DNA reads as TGTGCCAGCGCTGGGGGGTCGGGTCCCCAGCATTTT. Translating it yields CASAGGSGPQHF.

The chain has TRBV28 and TRBJ1-5, with D perhaps TRBD1 (6 bases). This CDR3 has 16 residues. Looked up from germline, CDR1 is MDHEN and CDR2 is SYDVKM. Trimming cost V 2 bases and J 4 bases, with 15 bases left between them. The CDR3 is CASSLSSGETNQPQHF. The CDR3 coding sequence is TGTGCCAGCAGTTTAAGTTCAGGGGAGACAAATCAGCCCCAGCATTTT.

This rearrangement joins TRBV12-5 to TRBJ1-1; D is possibly TRBD1 (6 bases). CDR1 LGHNT and CDR2 FRNRAP come from the germline V gene. CDR3 length: 15 amino acids. The V and J ends lost 3 bases and 1 base respectively, with 12 bases between them. CDR3 DNA sequence: TGTGCTAGTGGTTTCTCAGGGGCGGGGAACACTGAAGCTTTCTTT. Residues: CASGFSGAGNTEAFF.

The J gene is TRBJ2-4, the V gene TRBV6-6; TRBD1 aligns across 9 bases. This CDR3 is built from 14 residues. V lost 4 bases and J lost 8; bases outside the gene matches: 6. The germline V gene encodes CDR1 MNHNY and CDR2 SVGAGI (reference sequence). CDR3 amino acids: CASSSGQGVDIQYF. In DNA, the CDR3 is TGTGCCAGCAGTTCGGGACAGGGAGTGGACATTCAGTACTTC.

The chain couples TRBV19 to TRBJ2-1; 8 nucleotides line up with TRBD2. The germline V gene encodes CDR1 LNHDA and CDR2 SQIVND (reference sequence). V was pared by 5 bases and J by 6 bases, with 15 bases of the junction left unmatched. This CDR3 has 17 residues. This chain's CDR3 is CASSRPTWGGGTNEQFF. CDR3 nucleotide sequence: TGTGCCAGTAGTCGTCCCACCTGGGGCGGGGGGACCAATGAGCAGTTCTTC.

The chain combines TRBV7-8 with TRBJ2-5; 7 bases align to TRBD2. CDR3 size: 16 residues. V lost 5 bases and J lost 6; bases outside the gene matches: 15. From germline, CDR1 is SGHVS and CDR2 FQNEAQ. CDR3 sequence: CASSPPLRETPQTQYF. The CDR3 region has the DNA TGTGCCAGCAGCCCCCCCCTGCGGGAGACCCCCCAGACCCAGTACTTC.

The chain recombines TRBV14 with TRBJ2-3, with D possibly matching TRBD2 (6 bases). This CDR3 has 15 amino acids. CDR1 and CDR2 from the germline V gene are SGHDN and FVKESK. Trimming shortened V by 3 bases and J by 1 base, and 11 bases separated the two germline ends. The chain's CDR3 is CASSQDGSRTDTQYF. Here the CDR3 DNA reads TGTGCCAGCAGCCAGGACGGGAGCCGCACAGATACGCAGTATTTT.

This clone came up a few times. V gene TRBV19 combines with J gene TRBJ2-7, with D hard to call. CDR3 size: 11 residues. CDR1 LNHDA and CDR2 SQIVND come from the germline V gene (reference sequence). The V end lost 4 bases, the J end lost 3 bases, and 4 bases lay between the germline ends. As DNA, the CDR3 is TGTGCCAGTAGTACTTTCTACGAGCAGTACTTC. It codes for CASSTFYEQYF.

The V and J genes are TRBV7-3 and TRBJ2-2; D not certain. CDR3 length: 13 amino acids. The V gene's germline CDR1 is SGHTA and CDR2 FQGTGA. The V end lost 2 bases, the J end lost 7 bases, and 8 bases lay between the germline ends. In DNA form, the CDR3 reads TGTGCCAGCAGCTTACATTCAGGCGGGGAGCTGTTTTTT. This sequence encodes CASSLHSGGELFF.

This clone showed up just a few times. Other DNA sequences in the same sample also yield this CDR3. V is TRBV7-2 and J is TRBJ1-6; 7 nucleotides match TRBD1. V lost 3 bases to trimming and J lost 7 bases; unmatched junction nucleotides: 3. Germline V gene sequence: CDR1 SGHTA, CDR2 FQGNSA. CDR3 size: 14 residues. CDR3 DNA sequence: TGTGCCAGCAGCTTCAGACAGGGCAATTCACCCCTCCACTTT. Amino acids: CASSFRQGNSPLHF.

This clone appeared a single time. The rearrangement uses TRBV25-1 and TRBJ1-6; a weak D match, TRBD1 (5 bases). CDR3 size: 16 residues. V was shortened by 2 bases and J by 1 base, with 9 bases between the two germline ends. Looked up from germline, CDR1 is MGHDK and CDR2 is SYGVNS. The CDR3 region is CASSEPGFSYNSPLHF. The CDR3 nucleotides are TGTGCCAGCAGTGAACCAGGGTTTTCCTATAATTCACCCCTCCACTTT. The full variable domain, its missing parts supplied by reference TRBV25-1 and TRBJ1-6, is EADIYQTPRYLVIGTGKKITLECSQTMGHDKMYWYQQDPGMELHLIHYSYGVNSTEKGDLSSESTVSRIRTEHFPLTLESARPSHTSQYLCASSEPGFSYNSPLHFGNGTRLTVT.

The chain joins TRBV2 to TRBJ1-1; D is unresolved. The CDR3 has 13 residues. Trimming stripped 3 bases from V and 0 bases from J, with 5 bases between. Germline V lookup: CDR1 SNHLY, CDR2 FYNNEI. CDR3 coding DNA: TGTGCCAGCAGTGACCAGATGAACACTGAAGCTTTCTTT. This encodes CASSDQMNTEAFF.

This clone was counted once. The chain combines TRBV7-9 with TRBJ1-4; possible D gene TRBD1, 6 bases. CDR3 length: 14 amino acids. Germline CDR1 and CDR2: SEHNR and FQNEAQ (reference sequence). V lost 5 bases, J lost 4 bases, and 11 bases lay in between. The CDR3 DNA reads TGTGCCAGCAGCAGCAGGGGACGTAATGAAAAACTGTTTTTT. Translation gives CASSSRGRNEKLFF.

The chain recombines TRBV6-1 with TRBJ2-3; 7 nucleotides align to TRBD2. V was clipped by 6 bases and J by 3 bases; unmatched bases: 9. The CDR3 sequence is 15 residues long. Looked up from germline, CDR1 is MNHNS and CDR2 is SASEGT. The CDR3 nucleotides are TGTGCCAGCAGCCTGGGGGGGGTAGGTACAGATACGCAGTATTTT. It specifies CASSLGGVGTDTQYF.

The chain joins TRBV10-2 to TRBJ2-3; D is perhaps TRBD1 (5 bases). The CDR3 loop spans 12 amino acids. Germline V CDR1 and CDR2: WSHSY, SAAADI. With 4 bases removed from V and 6 bases from J, the gap between germline ends came to 8 bases. The CDR3 DNA sequence: TGCGCCAGCAGTGGACAGCTTGATACGCAGTATTTT. Translating it yields CASSGQLDTQYF.

The chain couples TRBV9 to TRBJ2-6, with 7 positions matching TRBD1. CDR3 size: 18 residues. The V gene end was trimmed by 6 bases and the J gene end by 0 bases; junction bases not matched to a gene: 12. The germline V gene has CDR1 SGDLS and CDR2 YYNGEE. The CDR3 loop is CASTKGQRPSSGANVLTF. The CDR3 DNA reads TGTGCCAGCACTAAGGGACAGAGACCATCCTCTGGGGCCAACGTCCTGACTTTC.

The rearrangement uses TRBV7-3 and TRBJ2-1; 8 positions agree with TRBD1. With V trimmed by 5 bases and J by 7 bases, 7 bases remained unmatched. From germline, CDR1 is SGHTA and CDR2 FQGTGA. The CDR3 runs to 14 residues. This chain's CDR3 is CASSQQGDENEQFF. The CDR3 DNA is TGTGCCAGCAGCCAACAGGGGGACGAAAATGAGCAGTTCTTC.